Shown below are 22 T cell receptor beta chains from a single sample sequenced in a study of PD-1 blockade in classical Hodgkin lymphoma. The time point denotes: cycle 4 day 1 (C4D1), after less than seven weeks of nivolumab. Each patient's relapse followed autologous stem cell transplantation, and brentuximab vedotin exposure varied. Profiling relied on immunoSEQ multiplex PCR, and the TCRdb table lists in-frame clones only, not all of them. The sample has tens of thousands of clones; nearly 70% are singletons. The specimen comprised peripheral blood mononuclear cells (PBMCs), sampled before the fourth cycle of nivolumab. Receptors originate from a human donor with classical Hodgkin lymphoma.

The chain is built from TRBV2 and TRBJ2-1; TRBD2 agrees at 12 bases. The CDR3 spans 13 residues. V lost 8 bases and J lost 9; bases outside the gene matches: 5. CDR1 and CDR2 from the germline V gene are SNHLY and FYNNEI. The CDR3 nucleotides are TGTGCCAGCGGGGGACTAGCGGGCGGTGAGCAGTTCTTC. It specifies CASGGLAGGEQFF.

The rearrangement joins TRBV6-1 to TRBJ1-2; no firm D call. CDR1 is MNHNS and CDR2 is SASEGT in the germline V gene. The CDR3 length is 19 residues. Trimming stripped 3 bases from V and 1 base from J, with 24 bases between. DNA of the CDR3: TGTGCCAGCAGTGAGTTCCAAGGGCCGACGGCCGGCGGTAACTATGGCTACACCTTC. The encoded protein is CASSEFQGPTAGGNYGYTF.

The genes are TRBV29-1 and TRBJ1-1; no clear D. The CDR3 runs 15 residues. Looked up from germline, CDR1 is SQVTM and CDR2 is ANQGSEA. V lost 6 bases and J 0 bases, leaving 17 bases between the germline ends. Here the CDR3 reads CSVVPSLFMNTEAFF. The CDR3 coding sequence is TGCAGCGTGGTCCCTTCCCTTTTTATGAACACTGAAGCTTTCTTT.

This clone was seen a few times. The V call is TRBV5-6, the J call TRBJ2-2; no clear D. Trimming took off 4 bases at V and 2 bases at J, with 21 bases between the two ends. Germline V gene data show CDR1 as SGHDT and CDR2 as YYEEEE. The CDR3 runs to 18 residues. This CDR3 reads CASSRFLNLGPNTGELFF. CDR3 nucleotide sequence: TGTGCCAGCAGCCGTTTCCTAAACTTGGGCCCAAACACCGGGGAGCTGTTTTTT.

This chain joins TRBV19 and TRBJ1-1; TRBD1 matches at 7 bases. Germline V gene lookup returns CDR1 LNHDA and CDR2 SQIVND (reference sequence). The V segment lost 6 bases and the J segment 6 bases; nucleotides outside the gene matches: 4. This CDR3 is built from 12 residues. CDR3: CASRQGYAEAFF. In nucleotides, the CDR3 is TGTGCCAGTAGACAGGGGTACGCTGAAGCTTTCTTT.

The chain couples TRBV10-3 to TRBJ2-1; D possibly corresponds to TRBD2 (7 bases). There are 16 residues in the CDR3. V dropped 5 bases and J dropped 1 base, with 15 bases sitting between them. Germline CDR1 is ENHRY and CDR2 is SYGVKD. CDR3: CAISQEGGASYNEQFF. CDR3 DNA sequence: TGTGCCATCAGTCAAGAGGGGGGGGCTTCCTACAATGAGCAGTTCTTC.

This clone occurred a few times. V and J are TRBV7-8 and TRBJ1-2; 10 nucleotides match TRBD1. The germline V gene has CDR1 SGHVS and CDR2 FQNEAQ. The CDR3 is 15 residues long. Trimming took 4 bases from V and 4 from J; bases not matched to a gene: 6. CDR3 residues: CASSSDRGPRYGYTF. In DNA form, the CDR3 reads TGTGCCAGCAGCTCAGACAGGGGGCCCCGCTATGGCTACACCTTC.

This rearrangement joins TRBV11-1 to TRBJ2-5; the D is unclear. The V end was cut by 1 base, the J end by 2 bases, with 8 bases between. Per germline, CDR1 SGHAT and CDR2 FQDESV (reference sequence). The CDR3 length is 14 residues. The CDR3 is CASSLGPEQETQYF. DNA for the CDR3: TGTGCCAGCAGCTTAGGACCAGAACAAGAGACCCAGTACTTC.

The genes are TRBV6-4 and TRBJ2-1, with 10 bases identical to TRBD1. The CDR3 is made up of 15 amino acids. CDR1 and CDR2 from the germline V gene are MRHNA and SNTAGT. Trimming took 6 bases from V and 6 from J; bases not matched to a gene: 8. The CDR3 protein is CASSRWTGGGNEQFF. CDR3 nucleotides: TGTGCCAGCAGCCGATGGACAGGGGGGGGCAATGAGCAGTTCTTC.

The rearrangement uses TRBV30 and TRBJ2-7; D is uncertain. Looked up from germline, CDR1 is GTSNPN and CDR2 is SVGIG (reference sequence). V lost 0 bases and J lost 6, with 12 bases in between. The CDR3 is made up of 13 amino acids. CDR3 DNA sequence: TGTGCCTGGAGTGTAGGAGCCGACGGCGAGCAGTACTTC. Protein: CAWSVGADGEQYF.

The chain has TRBV7-3 and TRBJ2-1; 8 positions agree with TRBD1. Germline CDR1 is SGHTA and CDR2 is FQGTGA. The CDR3 has 14 residues. V shed 5 bases, J shed 4 bases, and the junction held 4 bases outside the gene matches. CDR3 loop: CASSPTGGYNEQFF. In nucleotides, the CDR3 is TGTGCCAGCAGCCCCACAGGGGGGTACAATGAGCAGTTCTTC.

This chain connects TRBV18 to TRBJ1-5; D is unresolved. Germline-derived CDR1 and CDR2 are KGHSH and LQKENI. The V and J ends lost 6 bases and 5 bases respectively, with 8 bases between them. The CDR3 totals 12 residues. CDR3 sequence reads: CASSYRDQPQHF. CDR3 bases: TGTGCCAGCTCGTACAGAGATCAGCCCCAGCATTTT.

This clone has a single count. V usage is TRBV7-6 and J usage is TRBJ1-1; TRBD1 aligns across 12 bases. This CDR3 comprises 17 residues. From germline, CDR1 is SGHVS and CDR2 FNYEAQ. The V and J ends lost 4 bases and 3 bases, in that order; junction bases with no gene match: 9. The CDR3 DNA reads as TGTGCCAGCAGCTCCGGGACAGGGGGCTGGAAGGACACTGAAGCTTTCTTT. It translates to CASSSGTGGWKDTEAFF.

The gene calls are TRBV6-6 and TRBJ1-1; D might be TRBD1 (6 bases). The CDR3 runs to 15 residues. The germline V and J ends were trimmed by 0 bases and 8 bases, with 16 bases remaining between them. CDR1 and CDR2 (germline): MNHNY, SVGAGI (reference sequence). CDR3 protein: CASSYSDTGSREAFF. The CDR3 nucleotides read TGTGCCAGCAGTTACTCTGACACAGGGAGTAGGGAAGCTTTCTTT.

The table lists this clone with a few counts. The chain has TRBV4-3 and TRBJ1-4; D not certain. Trimming stripped 4 bases from V and 0 bases from J, with 12 bases between. Germline values: CDR1 LGHNA, CDR2 YSLEER. This CDR3 contains 16 residues. CDR3 DNA sequence: TGCGCCAGCAGCCCCTCCGGGTACCCAACTAATGAAAAACTGTTTTTT. Amino acids: CASSPSGYPTNEKLFF.

This chain joins TRBV5-5 and TRBJ1-2, with D tentatively TRBD1 (6 bases). The CDR3 spans 18 residues. Deletions cut 0 bases from V and 5 bases from J, with 23 bases between. Germline values: CDR1 SGHKS, CDR2 YYEKEE (reference sequence). This CDR3 is CASSLVLEHKRGIYGYTF. The DNA for the CDR3 is TGTGCCAGCAGCTTGGTTCTCGAACATAAAAGGGGGATATATGGCTACACCTTC.

This chain connects TRBV5-1 to TRBJ1-6, with 7 bases that match TRBD1. This CDR3 is built from 16 residues. CDR1 is SGHRS and CDR2 is YFSETQ in the germline V gene. Trimming cost V 6 bases and J 10 bases; bases outside gene matches: 16. CDR3 nucleotides: TGCGCCAGCACCCCCGACAGGGTTCAATTTAACTCACCCCTCCACTTT. Translated, it gives CASTPDRVQFNSPLHF.

The V and J genes are TRBV5-4 and TRBJ1-2, with TRBD1 as a possible D gene (6 bases). The length of the CDR3 is 15 residues. V lost 4 bases and J lost 7, with 20 bases in between. Germline CDR1 SGHNT, CDR2 YYREEE (reference sequence). CDR3 protein: CASSLGPGASGGYTF. CDR3 sequence (DNA): TGTGCCAGCAGCCTTGGGCCGGGGGCCTCGGGTGGCTACACCTTC.

V usage is TRBV19 and J usage is TRBJ2-5; TRBD2 matches at 8 bases. The CDR3 spans 15 residues. Germline-derived CDR1 and CDR2 are LNHDA and SQIVND (reference sequence). The ends lost 7 bases at V and 5 bases at J; junction bases unmatched: 12. CDR3 loop: CASNDRAGGKETQYF. For the CDR3, the DNA is TGTGCCAGTAACGATCGGGCGGGGGGCAAGGAGACCCAGTACTTC.

The gene calls are TRBV9 and TRBJ2-1, with TRBD2 as a possible D gene (5 bases). Looked up from germline, CDR1 is SGDLS and CDR2 is YYNGEE. The V gene lost 0 bases and the J gene lost 0 bases, with 13 bases spanning the gap. The CDR3 is 17 amino acids. CDR3 bases: TGTGCCAGCAGCGTAGGGGCTAGCTACTACTCCTACAATGAGCAGTTCTTC. It translates to CASSVGASYYSYNEQFF. Filled out from reference TRBV9 and TRBJ2-1, the complete variable domain reads DSGVTQTPKHLITATGQRVTLRCSPRSGDLSVYWYQQSLDQGLQFLIQYYNGEERAKGNILERFSAQQFPDLHSELNLSSLELGDSALYFCASSVGASYYSYNEQFFGPGTRLTVL.

The chain has TRBV7-9 and TRBJ2-5; D unresolved. The CDR3 covers 12 residues. Germline V CDR1 and CDR2: SEHNR, FQNEAQ (reference sequence). V was clipped by 5 bases and J by 1 base, with 5 bases between them. The CDR3 protein is CASSRLQETQYF. CDR3 nucleotide sequence: TGTGCCAGCAGCAGACTCCAAGAGACCCAGTACTTC.

This chain connects TRBV9 to TRBJ1-2, with D unclear. The germline V and J ends were trimmed by 0 bases and 6 bases, with 15 bases remaining between them. This CDR3 comprises 15 residues. Germline values: CDR1 SGDLS, CDR2 YYNGEE. The DNA for the CDR3 is TGTGCCAGCAGCGTAGAAAGATCCGGGATAAATGGCTACACCTTC. This gives the protein CASSVERSGINGYTF.